One sample yielded the 13 T cell receptor beta chains listed below, sequenced in a study of blood T cell repertoires in COVID-19. Only in-frame clones appear in the TCRdb table, and some are missing; sequencing was by immunoSEQ multiplex PCR. The profile shows about 39,000 clones, around 95% of them singletons. The specimen was peripheral blood. These receptors all come from a human donor with active COVID-19. The donor label of this sample is uncertain.

The V call is TRBV11-2, the J call TRBJ1-6; D is undetermined. CDR1 is SGHAT and CDR2 is FQNNGV in the germline V gene. The CDR3 contains 14 residues. The V and J ends lost 5 bases and 8 bases respectively, with 13 bases between them. CDR3 loop: CASSPKGGDSPLHF. CDR3 DNA: TGTGCCAGCAGCCCTAAGGGAGGTGATTCACCCCTCCACTTT.

This sequence joins TRBV11-2 and TRBJ2-7; no clear D. CDR1 is SGHAT, CDR2 FQNNGV, per germline. There are 16 residues in the CDR3. V was cut by 1 base and J by 0 bases, with 13 bases left in between. The CDR3 protein is CASSLGPAGLSYEQYF. The CDR3 DNA follows: TGTGCCAGCAGCTTAGGTCCCGCAGGCCTCTCCTACGAGCAGTACTTC.

The chain carries TRBV19 and TRBJ2-3; no clear D gene. The germline V and J ends were trimmed by 2 bases and 5 bases, with 2 bases remaining between them. The CDR3 loop spans 11 amino acids. The germline V gene has CDR1 LNHDA and CDR2 SQIVND (reference sequence). The CDR3 bases are TGTGCCAGTAGTATACGAGATACGCAGTATTTT. Translation gives CASSIRDTQYF.

The CDR3 DNA is TGTGCCATCAGTGAGGGCCAAGGAGTAGCCAAAAACATTCAGTACTTC. Protein: CAISEGQGVAKNIQYF. This chain uses TRBV10-3 with TRBJ2-4; no definite D call. V lost 2 bases and J 0 bases, leaving 11 bases between the germline ends. CDR1 and CDR2 (germline): ENHRY, SYGVKD. The length of the CDR3 is 16 residues.

The J gene is TRBJ1-2, the V gene TRBV10-3; TRBD1 is a possible D gene (5 bases). V lost 3 bases to trimming and J lost 6 bases, with 11 bases between them. Germline assignment: CDR1 ENHRY and CDR2 SYGVKD. This CDR3 is 13 amino acids long. The CDR3 coding sequence is TGTGCCATCAGTGACGCAGGGAGGGATGGCTACACCTTC. It specifies CAISDAGRDGYTF.

This chain links TRBV6-6 with TRBJ1-4, with 8 nucleotides matching TRBD1. The CDR3 contains 15 residues. CDR1 is MNHNY, CDR2 SVGAGI, per germline (reference sequence). Trimming cost V 6 bases and J 5 bases; bases outside gene matches: 8. CDR3 nucleotide sequence: TGTGCCAGCAGCAGGGGGCCACTCCGAAATGAAAAACTGTTTTTT. Its translation is CASSRGPLRNEKLFF.

V usage is TRBV19 and J usage is TRBJ1-1; D is perhaps TRBD1 (5 bases). Germline V gene sequence: CDR1 LNHDA, CDR2 SQIVND (reference sequence). Trimming took 1 base from V and 3 from J, leaving 12 bases between them. The CDR3 covers 15 residues. The CDR3 DNA is TGTGCCAGTAGTATAGGCCCAGGGATTGACACTGAAGCTTTCTTT. Amino acids: CASSIGPGIDTEAFF.

The V call is TRBV24-1, the J call TRBJ1-2; 8 nucleotides agree with TRBD1. The CDR3 has 13 residues. Trimming removed 4 bases from V and 6 bases from J; junction bases left unmatched: 3. Germline assignment: CDR1 KGHDR and CDR2 SFDVKD. The CDR3, as DNA: TGTGCCACCAGTGACCCGGGACAGGATGGCTACACCTTC. Translated: CATSDPGQDGYTF.

The chain recombines TRBV29-1 with TRBJ2-5; tentative D call: TRBD2 (5 bases). Germline CDR1 reads SQVTM; CDR2 reads ANQGSEA. This CDR3 has 13 amino acids. Trimming removed 3 bases at V and 4 bases at J, with 12 bases between. The CDR3 region is CSVERGLGETQYF. The CDR3 bases are TGCAGCGTTGAGCGCGGGCTTGGAGAGACCCAGTACTTC.

This chain connects TRBV2 to TRBJ2-7; D not certain. The length of the CDR3 is 12 residues. V was shortened by 3 bases and J by 4 bases, with 7 bases between the two germline ends. The germline V gene has CDR1 SNHLY and CDR2 FYNNEI. Here the CDR3 reads CASSDLLYEQYF. The CDR3 bases are TGTGCCAGCAGTGACCTTCTTTACGAGCAGTACTTC. Supplemented by reference TRBV2 and TRBJ2-7, the full variable domain reads EPEVTQTPSHQVTQMGQEVILRCVPISNHLYFYWYRQILGQKVEFLVSFYNNEISEKSEIFDDQFSVERPDGSNFTLKIRSTKLEDSAMYFCASSDLLYEQYFGPGTRLTVT.

This clone occurred once. This rearrangement joins TRBV7-2 to TRBJ2-6, with TRBD2 matching over 10 bases. CDR1 SGHTA and CDR2 FQGNSA come from the germline V gene. Trimming removed 4 bases from V and 2 bases from J; junction bases left unmatched: 8. The CDR3 is made up of 18 amino acids. The CDR3 bases are TGTGCCAGCAGCTCACAGACAGCGGGGGGGCCTGGGGCCAACGTCCTGACTTTC. It specifies CASSSQTAGGPGANVLTF.

The chain has TRBV24-1 and TRBJ2-3, with 8 bases identical to TRBD1. Germline V lookup: CDR1 KGHDR, CDR2 SFDVKD. V trimming: 3 bases; J trimming: 2 bases; junction bases outside the gene matches: 6. The CDR3 loop spans 16 amino acids. Here the CDR3 DNA reads TGTGCCACCAGTGATGCGACAGGGGCCATCACAGATACGCAGTATTTT. The encoded protein is CATSDATGAITDTQYF.

The V gene is TRBV13, the J gene TRBJ2-7; 11 nucleotides align to TRBD2. Germline CDR1 PRHDT, CDR2 FYEKMQ (reference sequence). Trimming removed 5 bases from V and 12 bases from J; junction bases left unmatched: 15. This CDR3 is built from 15 residues. The CDR3 DNA is TGTGCCAGCAGCCGTGATCTAGCGGGGGGAGCCGCGCGGTACTTC. Translating it yields CASSRDLAGGAARYF.